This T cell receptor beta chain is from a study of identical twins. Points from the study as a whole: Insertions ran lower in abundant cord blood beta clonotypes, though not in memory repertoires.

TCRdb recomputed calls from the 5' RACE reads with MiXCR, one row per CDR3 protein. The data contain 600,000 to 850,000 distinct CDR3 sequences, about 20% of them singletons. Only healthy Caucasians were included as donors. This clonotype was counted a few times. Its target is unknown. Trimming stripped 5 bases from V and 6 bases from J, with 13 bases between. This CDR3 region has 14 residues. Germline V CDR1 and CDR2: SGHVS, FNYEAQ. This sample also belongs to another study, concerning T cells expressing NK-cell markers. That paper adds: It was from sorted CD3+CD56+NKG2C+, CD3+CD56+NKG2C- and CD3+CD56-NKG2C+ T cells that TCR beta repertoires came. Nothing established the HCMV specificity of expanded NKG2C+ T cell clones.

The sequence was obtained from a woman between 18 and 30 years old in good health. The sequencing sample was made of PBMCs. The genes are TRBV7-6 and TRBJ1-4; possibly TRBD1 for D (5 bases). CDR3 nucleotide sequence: TGTGCCAGCAGCCACCTGTCGGGGCATGAAAAACTGTTTTTT. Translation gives CASSHLSGHEKLFF.